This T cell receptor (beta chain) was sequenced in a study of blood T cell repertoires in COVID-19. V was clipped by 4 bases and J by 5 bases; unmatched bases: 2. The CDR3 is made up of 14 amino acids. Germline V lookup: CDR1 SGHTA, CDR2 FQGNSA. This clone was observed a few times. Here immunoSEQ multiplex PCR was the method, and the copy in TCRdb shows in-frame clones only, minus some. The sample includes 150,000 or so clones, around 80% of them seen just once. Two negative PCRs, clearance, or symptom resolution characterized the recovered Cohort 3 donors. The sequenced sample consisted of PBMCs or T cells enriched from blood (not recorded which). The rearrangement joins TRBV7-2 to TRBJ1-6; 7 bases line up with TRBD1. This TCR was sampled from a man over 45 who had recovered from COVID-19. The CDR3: CASSWGQNNSPLHF. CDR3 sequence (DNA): TGTGCCAGCAGCTGGGGACAGAATAATTCACCCCTCCACTTT.